Listed below are T cell receptor beta chains from one sample, sequenced in a study of T cells in Graves' hyperthyroidism and ophthalmopathy. TCRdb used MiXCR to reprocess the multiplex PCR reads, holding one entry per CDR3 protein. The data contain roughly 420,000 distinct CDR3 sequences, roughly 15% of them singletons. Input material: blood. The receptors were gathered from a woman younger than 35 with Graves' hyperthyroidism. The CDR3 runs from the conserved cysteine through the conserved F or W. D genes are given only for firm matches. Not all rows give a size; the values are once, few, many and, for expanded clones, a class.

V gene	clone size	D gene	J gene	CDR3 protein	CDR3 DNA
TRBV28	many	TRBD1	TRBJ2-7	CASSPGGAGNEQYF	TGTGCCAGCAGCCCAGGGGGTGCCGGGAACGAGCAGTACTTC
TRBV2	many	.	TRBJ1-6	CASSERDGYNSPLHF	TGTGCCAGCAGTGAACGGGACGGGTATAATTCACCCCTCCACTTT
TRBV7-7	few	.	TRBJ2-7	CASSLALFGEQYF	TGTGCTAGCAGCTTAGCGCTCTTTGGAGAGCAGTACTTC
TRBV18	many	TRBD2	TRBJ2-5	CASSPRTREETQYF	TGTGCCAGCTCACCAAGGACTAGGGAGGAGACCCAGTACTTC
TRBV5-6	.	.	TRBJ1-1	CASSMGQPNTEAFF	TGTGCCAGCAGCATGGGACAACCAAACACTGAAGCTTTCTTT
TRBV10-3	few	TRBD2	TRBJ2-3	CAISLTSGRLGTDTQYF	TGTGCCATCAGTTTGACTAGCGGGAGATTGGGCACAGATACGCAGTATTTT
TRBV7-9	many	.	TRBJ1-2	CASSPDGGYGYTF	TGTGCCAGCAGCCCGGACGGAGGCTATGGCTACACCTTC
TRBV6-2/TRBV6-3	many	TRBD2	TRBJ2-1	CASSYLAGRGSEQFF	TGTGCCAGCAGTTATTTAGCGGGAAGGGGTAGTGAGCAGTTCTTC
TRBV10-1	many	.	TRBJ2-7	CASSQPGGAREQYF	TGCGCCAGCAGCCAGCCAGGAGGGGCTCGTGAGCAGTACTTC
TRBV12-3/TRBV12-4	.	TRBD2	TRBJ2-2	CASSLTSGGTGELFF	TGTGCCAGCAGTTTGACTAGCGGCGGCACCGGGGAGCTGTTTTTT
TRBV7-2	many	.	TRBJ2-5	CASSSAKVPTRQETQYF	TGTGCCAGCAGCTCGGCGAAGGTGCCTACTAGGCAAGAGACCCAGTACTTC
TRBV7-2	.	.	TRBJ1-1	CASSLGGGKNTEAFF	TGTGCCAGCAGCTTAGGGGGAGGGAAGAACACTGAAGCTTTCTTT
TRBV5-1	.	.	TRBJ1-5	CASSSKGGGDNQPQHF	TGCGCCAGCAGCTCGAAGGGGGGAGGAGACAATCAGCCCCAACATTTT
TRBV27	many	TRBD1	TRBJ2-7	CASSRRQGGGEQYF	TGTGCCAGCAGTAGACGACAGGGGGGAGGCGAGCAGTACTTC
TRBV12-3/TRBV12-4	few	.	TRBJ2-6	CASSLASSGANVLTF	TGTGCCAGCAGTTTAGCCAGCTCTGGGGCCAACGTCCTGACTTTC
TRBV12-3/TRBV12-4	many	TRBD2	TRBJ2-3	CASSFSGGSTDTQYF	TGTGCCAGCAGTTTTTCGGGAGGTTCCACAGATACGCAGTATTTT
TRBV19	few	.	TRBJ2-1	CASSIYHNEQFF	TGTGCCAGTAGTATCTATCACAATGAGCAGTTCTTC
TRBV27	many	.	TRBJ2-5	CASSLQARGETQYF	TGTGCCAGCAGTTTACAGGCTAGGGGAGAGACCCAGTACTTC
TRBV20-1	.	.	TRBJ2-7	CSASRAPAYEQYF	TGCAGTGCTTCAAGGGCTCCGGCCTACGAGCAGTACTTC
TRBV5-1	.	TRBD2	TRBJ2-1	CASSLANWLAGEPGGQFF	TGCGCCAGCAGCTTGGCCAATTGGCTAGCGGGAGAGCCGGGGGGGCAGTTCTTC
TRBV5-1	few	.	TRBJ2-7	CASSDSNSYEQYF	TGCGCCAGCAGCGACAGTAACTCCTACGAGCAGTACTTC
TRBV5-1	.	TRBD2	TRBJ2-1	CASSLVLAGGEQFF	TGCGCCAGCAGCTTGGTACTAGCGGGAGGGGAGCAGTTCTTC
TRBV12-3/TRBV12-4	many	TRBD1	TRBJ1-3	CASSLGQGAGNTIYF	TGTGCCAGCAGTTTAGGGCAGGGGGCTGGAAACACCATATATTTT
TRBV4-3	.	TRBD2	TRBJ2-7	CASSQEKAGGTYEQYF	TGCGCCAGCAGCCAAGAAAAAGCGGGAGGGACCTACGAGCAGTACTTC
TRBV6-1	many	.	TRBJ1-1	CASSEASANTEAFF	TGTGCCAGCAGTGAAGCGAGCGCGAACACTGAAGCTTTCTTT
TRBV7-2	many	.	TRBJ1-6	CASSLAGSYNSPLHF	TGTGCCAGCAGCTTAGCGGGCTCCTATAATTCACCCCTCCACTTT
TRBV2	.	TRBD2	TRBJ2-1	CASAGTGTTSGKINEQFF	TGTGCCAGTGCCGGGACAGGGACGACTAGCGGGAAGATCAATGAGCAGTTCTTC
TRBV18	few	TRBD2	TRBJ2-1	CASSPSLADGDNEQFF	TGTGCCAGCTCACCTTCCCTAGCGGATGGGGACAATGAGCAGTTCTTC
TRBV20-1	few	.	TRBJ2-5	CSAGRQARETQYF	TGCAGTGCTGGACGACAGGCGAGAGAGACCCAGTACTTC
TRBV9	few	.	TRBJ1-1	CASSSSGDATEAFF	TGTGCCAGCAGCTCCTCGGGAGATGCTACTGAAGCTTTCTTT
TRBV28	many	.	TRBJ2-2	CASSLSANTGELFF	TGTGCCAGCAGTTTGTCCGCAAACACCGGGGAGCTGTTTTTT
TRBV12-3/TRBV12-4	many	.	TRBJ2-6	CASIPLSGANVLTF	TGTGCCAGCATCCCTCTCTCTGGGGCCAACGTCCTGACTTTC
TRBV6-2/TRBV6-3	many	.	TRBJ1-1	CASSYSSGGVNTEAFF	TGTGCCAGCAGTTACTCCTCCGGGGGAGTGAACACTGAAGCTTTCTTT
TRBV5-1	many	TRBD2	TRBJ2-3	CASSLDSSGRPGTDTQYF	TGCGCCAGCAGCTTGGACAGTAGCGGGAGGCCCGGCACAGATACGCAGTATTTT
TRBV15	.	.	TRBJ1-4	CATSREGANEKLFF	TGTGCCACCAGCAGAGAAGGGGCTAATGAAAAACTGTTTTTT
TRBV27	many	TRBD1	TRBJ2-2	CAMPPGQGATGELFF	TGTGCCATGCCTCCGGGACAGGGGGCAACCGGGGAGCTGTTTTTT
TRBV5-1	many	TRBD1	TRBJ1-1	CASSSRDSTEAFF	TGCGCCAGCAGCTCCCGGGACAGCACTGAAGCTTTCTTT
TRBV3-1	few	.	TRBJ1-2	CASSQYGTYTF	TGTGCCAGCAGCCAATACGGGACTTACACCTTC
TRBV20-1	many	TRBD1	TRBJ2-2	CSASPFQGVDTGELFF	TGCAGTGCTAGCCCTTTTCAGGGGGTTGACACCGGGGAGCTGTTTTTT
TRBV29-1	many	.	TRBJ2-3	CSVERGPDTQYF	TGCAGCGTAGAAAGGGGTCCAGATACGCAGTATTTT
TRBV11-2	many	.	TRBJ2-1	CASSLGSRVPYNEQFF	TGTGCCAGCAGCTTAGGATCCAGGGTCCCCTACAATGAGCAGTTCTTC
TRBV15	.	TRBD1	TRBJ1-5	CATSRVGTDNQPQHF	TGTGCCACCAGCAGAGTTGGGACAGACAATCAGCCCCAGCATTTT
TRBV9	many	.	TRBJ1-2	CASSVGTNYGYTF	TGTGCCAGCAGCGTAGGGACTAACTATGGCTACACCTTC
TRBV4-2	few	TRBD1	TRBJ1-5	CASSQDGQGAGQPQHF	TGTGCCAGCAGCCAAGATGGACAGGGGGCGGGTCAGCCCCAGCATTTT
TRBV18	many	TRBD2	TRBJ2-1	CASSRRRGTSGKDNEQFF	TGTGCCAGCTCACGACGCCGAGGGACTAGCGGGAAGGACAATGAGCAGTTCTTC
TRBV7-6	few	TRBD2	TRBJ2-7	CASSQVSITSGGTSYEQYF	TGTGCCAGCAGCCAGGTCTCGATTACTAGCGGGGGGACCTCCTACGAGCAGTACTTC
TRBV7-3	many	.	TRBJ1-1	CASSKGVNTEAFF	TGTGCCAGCAGCAAGGGGGTGAACACTGAAGCTTTCTTT
TRBV11-2	.	.	TRBJ2-7	CASSLFTGSYEQYF	TGTGCCAGCAGCTTATTTACGGGGTCCTACGAGCAGTACTTC
TRBV30	.	TRBD1	TRBJ2-2	CVWSVAGGDTGELFF	TGTGTCTGGAGTGTAGCAGGGGGCGACACCGGGGAGCTGTTTTTT
TRBV7-8	many	.	TRBJ2-3	CASSLPVEPSTDTQYF	TGTGCCAGCAGCCTTCCCGTGGAACCTAGCACAGATACGCAGTATTTT
TRBV12-3/TRBV12-4	many	.	TRBJ2-6	CASSLRQAGANVLTF	TGTGCCAGCAGTTTAAGGCAGGCTGGGGCCAACGTCCTGACTTTC
TRBV7-8	few	.	TRBJ1-5	CASSLVVGGTTPQHF	TGTGCCAGCAGCTTAGTCGTTGGGGGGACAACGCCCCAGCATTTT
TRBV10-3	many	.	TRBJ1-5	CAISGLPGNQPQHF	TGTGCCATCAGTGGCCTTCCGGGGAATCAGCCCCAGCATTTT
TRBV7-2	many	TRBD2	TRBJ2-2	CASSLVGGSNTGELFF	TGTGCCAGCAGCTTAGTGGGCGGGAGTAACACCGGGGAGCTGTTTTTT
TRBV6-1	.	.	TRBJ1-4	CASSEMGAGSGKLFF	TGTGCCAGCAGTGAGATGGGGGCAGGCAGCGGAAAACTGTTTTTT